This T cell receptor beta chain was recorded in a study of synovial regulatory T cells in juvenile arthritis. Whole-study findings and limits: TCR diversity was lower in inflammation-associated blood Treg cells than in other blood Treg cells. Synovial Tregs shared more CDR3 sequences with iaTregs than other blood Tregs.

Method: immunoSEQ multiplex PCR; TCRdb's copy keeps in-frame clones and lacks some. In all, the sample yields 10,000 or so clones. As for this clone: What it binds is not known.

The CDR3 covers 15 residues. No DNA is recorded. Germline lookup yields CDR1 MNHEY and CDR2 SVGAGI. The sequencing input was Treg cells from blood. Described subset: remaining (HLA-DR-negative) circulating blood Treg cells. This chain uses TRBV6-5 with TRBJ1-3; TCRdb's assignment of TRBD1 cannot be checked, as there is no DNA. The TCR comes from a donor aged 2-30 years with juvenile idiopathic arthritis. CDR3 sequence reads: CASSLQGLAGNTIYF.